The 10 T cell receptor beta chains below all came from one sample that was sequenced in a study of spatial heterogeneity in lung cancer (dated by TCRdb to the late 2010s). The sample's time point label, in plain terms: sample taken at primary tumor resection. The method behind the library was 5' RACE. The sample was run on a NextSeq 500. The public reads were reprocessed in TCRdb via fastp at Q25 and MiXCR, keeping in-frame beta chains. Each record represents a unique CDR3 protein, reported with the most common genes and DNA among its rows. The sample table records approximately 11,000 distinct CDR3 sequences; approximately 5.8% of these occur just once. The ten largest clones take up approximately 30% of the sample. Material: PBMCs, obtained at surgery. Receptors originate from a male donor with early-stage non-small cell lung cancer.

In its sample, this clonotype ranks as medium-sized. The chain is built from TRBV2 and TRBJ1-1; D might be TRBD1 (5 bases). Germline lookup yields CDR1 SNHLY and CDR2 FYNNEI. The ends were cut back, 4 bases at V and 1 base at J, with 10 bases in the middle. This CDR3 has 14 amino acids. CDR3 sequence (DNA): TGTGCCAGCAGTGCCTGGCAGGGGAACACTGAAGCTTTCTTT. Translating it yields CASSAWQGNTEAFF.

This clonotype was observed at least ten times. The CDR3 bases are TGCAGTGCTAGAGCGTGGCTAGGTGCAGATACGCAGTATTTT. This gives the protein CSARAWLGADTQYF. V is TRBV20-1 and J is TRBJ2-3; D unresolved. This CDR3 spans 14 amino acids. Trimming removed 1 base from V and 4 bases from J, with 12 bases in between. Per the germline V gene, CDR1 is DFQATT and CDR2 is SNEGSKA (reference sequence).

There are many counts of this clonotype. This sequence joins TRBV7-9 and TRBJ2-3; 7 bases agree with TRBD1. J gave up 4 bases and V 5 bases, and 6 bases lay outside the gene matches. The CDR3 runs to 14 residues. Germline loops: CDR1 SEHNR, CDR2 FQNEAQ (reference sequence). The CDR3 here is CASSQGQRSDTQYF. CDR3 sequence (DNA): TGTGCCAGCAGCCAGGGACAGCGGTCAGATACGCAGTATTTT.

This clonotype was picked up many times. This CDR3 reads CASSFGTQPQHF. The DNA for the CDR3 is TGTGCCAGCAGCTTTGGTACTCAGCCCCAGCATTTT. The gene calls are TRBV7-8 and TRBJ1-5; D gene uncertain. Trimming shortened V by 3 bases and J by 6 bases, and 6 bases separated the two germline ends. Germline CDR1 reads SGHVS; CDR2 reads FQNEAQ. This CDR3 spans 12 amino acids.

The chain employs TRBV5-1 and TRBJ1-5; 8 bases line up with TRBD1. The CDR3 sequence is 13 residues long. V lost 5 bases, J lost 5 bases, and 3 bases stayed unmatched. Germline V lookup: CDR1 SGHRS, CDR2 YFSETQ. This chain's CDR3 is CASRTGEDQPQHF. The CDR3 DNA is TGCGCCAGCAGGACAGGGGAAGATCAGCCCCAGCATTTT.

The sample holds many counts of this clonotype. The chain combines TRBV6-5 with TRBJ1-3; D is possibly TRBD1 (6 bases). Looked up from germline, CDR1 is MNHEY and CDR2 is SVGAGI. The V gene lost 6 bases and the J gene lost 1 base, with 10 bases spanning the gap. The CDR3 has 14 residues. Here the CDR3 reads CASSRTGSGNTIYF. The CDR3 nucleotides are TGTGCCAGCAGCCGCACAGGGTCTGGAAACACCATATATTTT.

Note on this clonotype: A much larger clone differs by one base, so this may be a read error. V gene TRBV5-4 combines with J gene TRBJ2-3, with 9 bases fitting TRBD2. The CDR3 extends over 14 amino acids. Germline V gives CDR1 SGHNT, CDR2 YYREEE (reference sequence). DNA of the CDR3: TGTGCCAGCAGCCGCGGGCGGGAGGGTAATACGCAGAATTTT. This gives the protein CASSRGREGNTQNF.

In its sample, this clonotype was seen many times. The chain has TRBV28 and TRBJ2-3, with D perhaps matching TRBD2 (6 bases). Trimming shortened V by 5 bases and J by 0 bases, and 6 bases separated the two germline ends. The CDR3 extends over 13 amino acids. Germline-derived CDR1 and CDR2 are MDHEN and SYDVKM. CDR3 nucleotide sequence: TGTGCCAGCAGTAGCGGGAGCACAGATACGCAGTATTTT. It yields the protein CASSSGSTDTQYF.

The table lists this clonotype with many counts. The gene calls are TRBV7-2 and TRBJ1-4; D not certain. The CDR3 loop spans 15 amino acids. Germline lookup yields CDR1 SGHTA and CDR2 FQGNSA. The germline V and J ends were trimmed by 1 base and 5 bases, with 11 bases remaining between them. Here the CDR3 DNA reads TGTGCCAGCAGCTTAGTCTCCGGGGTAAATGAAAAACTGTTTTTT. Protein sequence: CASSLVSGVNEKLFF.

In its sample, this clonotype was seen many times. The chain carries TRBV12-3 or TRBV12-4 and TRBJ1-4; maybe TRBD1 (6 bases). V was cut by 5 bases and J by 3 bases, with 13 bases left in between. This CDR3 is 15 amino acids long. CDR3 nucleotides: TGTGCCAGCAGTAACGACAGGACTCCTAATGAAAAACTGTTTTTT. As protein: CASSNDRTPNEKLFF.